This T cell receptor (beta chain) is drawn from a study of patients and donors after allogeneic stem cell transplantation. TCRdb ran MiXCR on the RT-PCR reads and lists one entry per CDR3 protein. The sample contains about 840 distinct CDR3 sequences, about 2.1% of which appear only once. Sample share makes this clonotype medium-sized. Trimming took 6 bases from V and 10 from J; bases not matched to a gene: 8. This CDR3 has 14 residues. Germline V gene sequence: CDR1 KGHSH, CDR2 LQKENI. The sequenced sample consisted of blood, either unsorted or a sorted T cell fraction (not recorded which). The origin of this receptor is a human donor who was either an allogeneic HSCT recipient or a stem cell or donor lymphocyte infusion donor (not recorded which). It is not recorded whose cells these are; they may come from a transplant donor. The chain links TRBV18 to TRBJ1-6, with 8 bases fitting TRBD1. The CDR3 reads CASSPGTGDSPLHF. CDR3 DNA: TGTGCCAGCTCGCCCGGGACAGGTGACTCACCCCTCCACTTT.